This is a list of T cell receptor beta chains from one sample in a study of T cell repertoires in cytomegalovirus infection. TCRdb re-derived calls from the reads in MiXCR, one entry per CDR3 protein. The data hold about 130,000 distinct CDR3 sequences, with roughly a quarter observed a single time. Their recognized antigens are unknown. Material for sequencing was PBMCs, sequenced either directly or after in vitro stimulation (not recorded which). These receptor sequences come from a human donor in good health (CMV status not recorded). Some clones in this sample may be carry-over from other donors' samples. The CDR3 runs from the conserved cysteine through the conserved F or W. The D gene is left open where the match is weak. Not all rows give a size; the values are once, few, many and, for expanded clones, a class.

d_call: -
v_call: TRBV27
cdr3_length: 15
clone_size: few
j_call: TRBJ2-3
cdr3_aa: CASSRTSFGTDTQYF
cdr3_nt: TGTGCCAGCAGTCGTACTAGCTTCGGCACAGATACGCAGTATTTT

d_call: -
v_call: TRBV6-2/TRBV6-3
cdr3_length: 14
clone_size: -
j_call: TRBJ2-1
cdr3_aa: CASRRSRSYNEQFF
cdr3_nt: TGTGCCAGTCGTCGATCCCGCTCCTACAATGAGCAGTTCTTC

d_call: -
v_call: TRBV6-2/TRBV6-3
cdr3_length: 16
clone_size: few
j_call: TRBJ1-1
cdr3_aa: CASSWSRDGRDTEAFF
cdr3_nt: TGTGCCAGCAGTTGGTCCCGGGATGGTCGTGACACTGAAGCTTTCTTT

d_call: TRBD2
v_call: TRBV20-1
cdr3_length: 14
clone_size: few
j_call: TRBJ2-1
cdr3_aa: CSAGGRGIGNEQFF
cdr3_nt: TGCAGTGCTGGCGGGAGGGGAATCGGAAATGAGCAGTTCTTC

d_call: -
v_call: TRBV7-9
cdr3_length: 15
clone_size: many
j_call: TRBJ1-5
cdr3_aa: CASSSGQRRDQPQHF
cdr3_nt: TGTGCCAGCAGCTCCGGACAGCGCCGGGATCAGCCCCAGCATTTT

d_call: -
v_call: TRBV9
cdr3_length: 15
clone_size: -
j_call: TRBJ2-3
cdr3_aa: CASTFSGSSADTQYF
cdr3_nt: TGTGCCAGCACCTTTTCCGGTAGCTCGGCAGATACGCAGTATTTT

d_call: TRBD1
v_call: TRBV28
cdr3_length: 17
clone_size: -
j_call: TRBJ1-5
cdr3_aa: CASSLFKGTGYWQPQHF
cdr3_nt: TGTGCCAGCAGTTTATTCAAAGGGACAGGGTATTGGCAGCCCCAGCATTTT

d_call: -
v_call: TRBV7-2
cdr3_length: 15
clone_size: few
j_call: TRBJ2-1
cdr3_aa: CASSLEVAGSSEQFF
cdr3_nt: TGTGCCAGCAGCTTAGAGGTCGCAGGGTCGAGTGAGCAGTTCTTC

d_call: -
v_call: TRBV6-2/TRBV6-3
cdr3_length: 12
clone_size: -
j_call: TRBJ1-1
cdr3_aa: CASSYRDTEAFF
cdr3_nt: TGTGCCAGCAGTTATCGGGACACTGAAGCTTTCTTT

d_call: -
v_call: TRBV7-2
cdr3_length: 14
clone_size: -
j_call: TRBJ2-7
cdr3_aa: CASSLERGLYEQYF
cdr3_nt: TGTGCCAGCAGCTTAGAACGGGGGCTATACGAGCAGTACTTC

d_call: TRBD1
v_call: TRBV4-1
cdr3_length: 16
clone_size: many
j_call: TRBJ2-1
cdr3_aa: CASSQDPTGAYNEQFF
cdr3_nt: TGCGCCAGCAGCCAAGATCCAACAGGGGCCTACAATGAGCAGTTCTTC

d_call: -
v_call: TRBV4-2
cdr3_length: 16
clone_size: -
j_call: TRBJ1-5
cdr3_aa: CASSQESGGKGQPQHF
cdr3_nt: TGTGCCAGCAGCCAAGAGAGTGGAGGGAAGGGACAGCCCCAGCATTTT

d_call: TRBD2
v_call: TRBV7-9
cdr3_length: 16
clone_size: many
j_call: TRBJ2-1
cdr3_aa: CASSQLRDPGGDEQFF
cdr3_nt: TGTGCCAGCAGCCAGCTCCGGGACCCGGGAGGGGATGAGCAGTTCTTC

d_call: TRBD2
v_call: TRBV7-2
cdr3_length: 16
clone_size: -
j_call: TRBJ2-5
cdr3_aa: CASSRGTSGFQETQYF
cdr3_nt: TGTGCCAGCAGCCGAGGGACTAGCGGGTTCCAAGAGACCCAGTACTTC